This TCR beta chain is from a study of cytomegalovirus exposure and HLA in healthy donors. Both 60 Vbeta primers and 13 Jbeta primers went into the PCR. The table came from immunoSEQ multiplex PCR; TCRdb's copy has only in-frame clones and leaves some out. The sample includes 60,000 to 90,000 clones, around 84% of them seen just once. Germline CDR1 is SQVTM and CDR2 is ANQGSEA. The CDR3 extends over 15 amino acids. V shed 7 bases and J 5 bases; nucleotides not matched to a gene: 12. The chain links TRBV29-1 to TRBJ2-3, with 10 bases that match TRBD1. The receptor was isolated from a man in his 70s in good health and CMV-seropositive. Sequenced input: PBMCs. This CDR3 is CSALPGGQGQDTQYF. DNA of the CDR3: TGCAGCGCTCTCCCAGGGGGACAGGGGCAAGATACGCAGTATTTT.